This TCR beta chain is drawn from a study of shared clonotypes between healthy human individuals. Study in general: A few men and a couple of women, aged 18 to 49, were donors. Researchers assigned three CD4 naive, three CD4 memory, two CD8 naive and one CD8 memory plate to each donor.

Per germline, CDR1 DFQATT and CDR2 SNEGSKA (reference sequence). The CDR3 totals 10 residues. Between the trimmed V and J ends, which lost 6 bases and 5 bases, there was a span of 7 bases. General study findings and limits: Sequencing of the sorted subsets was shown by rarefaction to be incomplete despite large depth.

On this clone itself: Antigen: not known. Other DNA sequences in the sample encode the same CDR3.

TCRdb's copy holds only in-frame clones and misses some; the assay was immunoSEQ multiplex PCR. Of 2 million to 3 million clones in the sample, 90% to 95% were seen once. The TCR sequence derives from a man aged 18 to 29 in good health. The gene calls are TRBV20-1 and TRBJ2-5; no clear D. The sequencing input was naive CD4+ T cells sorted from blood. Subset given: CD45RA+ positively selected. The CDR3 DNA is TGCAGTGCCGTTGATGAGACCCAGTACTTC. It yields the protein CSAVDETQYF.